A selection of T cell receptor beta chains follows, all from one sample in a study of Ad26.COV2.S vaccination and SARS-CoV-2 variants. Sequencing was performed with immunoSEQ multiplex PCR; in TCRdb, only in-frame clones are kept and a portion is missing. Of more than 350,000 clones in the sample, around 90% were seen once. The sample consisted of peripheral blood, taken in a trial of Ad26.COV2.S vaccine versus placebo. The receptor set was obtained from a person aged 18 to 59 who received the Ad26.COV2.S COVID-19 vaccine or a placebo. Both conserved end residues are trimmed from each CDR3.

j_gene: TRBJ2-3
v_gene: TRBV19
CDR3aa: ASSKPPRGTDTQY

j_gene: TRBJ1-4
v_gene: TRBV3-1/TRBV3-2
CDR3aa: ASSQAPSEKLF

j_gene: TRBJ1-2
v_gene: TRBV5-8
CDR3aa: ASSLGSYGYT

j_gene: TRBJ1-4
v_gene: TRBV11-2
CDR3aa: ASSLVRQDEKLF

j_gene: TRBJ2-3
v_gene: TRBV2
CDR3aa: ASSELGQDTQY

j_gene: TRBJ2-6
v_gene: TRBV6-2/TRBV6-3
CDR3aa: ASSRRGGLSGANVLT

j_gene: TRBJ1-1
v_gene: TRBV5-1
CDR3aa: ASSSGLENTEAF

j_gene: TRBJ1-6
v_gene: TRBV6-5
CDR3aa: ASSSTGGGGNSPLH

j_gene: TRBJ1-5
v_gene: TRBV12-5
CDR3aa: ASGLAGGGQPQH

j_gene: TRBJ1-5
v_gene: TRBV10-2
CDR3aa: ASSDYSNQPQH

j_gene: TRBJ1-2
v_gene: TRBV7-9
CDR3aa: ASSLGGRAGGYT

j_gene: TRBJ2-7
v_gene: TRBV5-6
CDR3aa: ASSLAGAPYEQY

j_gene: TRBJ2-5
v_gene: TRBV6-2/TRBV6-3
CDR3aa: ASSGALPQY

j_gene: TRBJ2-7
v_gene: TRBV21-1
CDR3aa: ASSERGRCGEQY

j_gene: TRBJ1-4
v_gene: TRBV27
CDR3aa: ASSSLGEKLF

j_gene: TRBJ2-3
v_gene: TRBV7-2
CDR3aa: ASSLLRKPRDTQY

j_gene: TRBJ2-1
v_gene: TRBV28
CDR3aa: ASSFPGTPVWESSYNEQF

j_gene: TRBJ2-2
v_gene: TRBV18
CDR3aa: ASSNIRVDAGELF

j_gene: TRBJ1-2
v_gene: TRBV27
CDR3aa: ASRRAGSLGGGYT

j_gene: TRBJ2-1
v_gene: TRBV27
CDR3aa: ASSFIISSYNEQF

j_gene: TRBJ2-3
v_gene: TRBV4-3
CDR3aa: ASSQAGTTLDTQY

j_gene: TRBJ2-7
v_gene: TRBV6-6
CDR3aa: ASGPTGLYTHEQY

j_gene: TRBJ2-2
v_gene: TRBV9
CDR3aa: ASSVGGWASSRRTGELF

j_gene: TRBJ2-5
v_gene: TRBV19
CDR3aa: ASSIGDEETQY

j_gene: TRBJ2-7
v_gene: TRBV29-1
CDR3aa: SVEGQDYEQY

j_gene: TRBJ1-1
v_gene: TRBV7-9
CDR3aa: ASVSSGGYNTEAF

j_gene: TRBJ1-3
v_gene: TRBV13
CDR3aa: ASSLGQGIPGNTIY

j_gene: TRBJ2-4
v_gene: TRBV7-3
CDR3aa: ASSLGPAKNIQY

j_gene: TRBJ2-3
v_gene: TRBV14
CDR3aa: ASSQEWEGLTDTQY

j_gene: TRBJ2-1
v_gene: TRBV11-2
CDR3aa: ASSSKPGQGRNEQF

j_gene: TRBJ1-2
v_gene: TRBV4-2
CDR3aa: ASSQDTGNYGYT

j_gene: TRBJ2-1
v_gene: TRBV2
CDR3aa: AGGGNEQF

j_gene: TRBJ2-1
v_gene: TRBV5-8
CDR3aa: ASSWYNEQF

j_gene: TRBJ2-2
v_gene: TRBV19
CDR3aa: ASLPDRGLPGELF

j_gene: TRBJ1-1
v_gene: TRBV18
CDR3aa: ASSSTGEIPEAF

j_gene: TRBJ2-7
v_gene: TRBV6-2/TRBV6-3
CDR3aa: ASSLQSGRAAYEQY

j_gene: TRBJ2-7
v_gene: TRBV7-8
CDR3aa: ASSLGRGGAYEQY

j_gene: TRBJ2-5
v_gene: TRBV29-1
CDR3aa: SIRDGIETQY

j_gene: TRBJ2-2
v_gene: TRBV24-1
CDR3aa: ATSPSGSPGELF

j_gene: TRBJ2-1
v_gene: TRBV30
CDR3aa: AWSQRNEQF

j_gene: TRBJ2-7
v_gene: TRBV25-1
CDR3aa: ASSESLRRQY

j_gene: TRBJ2-7
v_gene: TRBV12-2
CDR3aa: ASRYLYEQY

j_gene: TRBJ1-1
v_gene: TRBV7-2
CDR3aa: ASSFIGGRTEAF

j_gene: TRBJ1-5
v_gene: TRBV7-9
CDR3aa: ASSLGFGERQPQH

j_gene: TRBJ1-2
v_gene: TRBV18
CDR3aa: ASSAGQGNGYT